Listed here are 18 T cell receptor beta chains from one sample, sequenced in a study of T cells after yellow fever vaccination. A single record per CDR3 protein comes from TCRdb applying MiXCR to the 5' RACE reads. The table records approximately 250,000 distinct CDR3 sequences, approximately 3.6% of them present only once. Specimen: PBMCs, collected 15 days after the yellow fever booster vaccination. The receptors come from a young man who received the YFV17D yellow fever vaccine.

The V call is TRBV20-1, the J call TRBJ1-4; possible D gene TRBD1, 5 bases. Trimming stripped 5 bases from V and 4 bases from J, with 11 bases between. From germline, CDR1 is DFQATT and CDR2 SNEGSKA (reference sequence). CDR3 size: 13 residues. CDR3 DNA: TGCAGTGCTCGGACACCTTATAATGAAAAACTGTTTTTT. It encodes CSARTPYNEKLFF.

This clonotype was seen repeatedly, ten times or more. The rearrangement links TRBV5-1 to TRBJ2-3; 7 bases agree with TRBD1. This CDR3 has 15 amino acids. Trimming took 6 bases from V and 6 from J; bases not matched to a gene: 13. CDR1 SGHRS and CDR2 YFSETQ come from the germline V gene. CDR3 residues: CASNDRQGVADTQYF. CDR3 bases: TGCGCCAGCAACGATCGACAGGGTGTCGCGGATACGCAGTATTTT.

This clonotype was seen many times. This chain joins TRBV5-1 and TRBJ2-1; the D gene is possibly TRBD2 (5 bases). Between the trimmed V and J ends, which lost 0 bases and 6 bases, there was a span of 10 bases. Germline lookup yields CDR1 SGHRS and CDR2 YFSETQ. This CDR3 spans 14 amino acids. CDR3 nucleotides: TGCGCCAGCAGCTTGGTTCTAGCTGGCAATGAGCAGTTCTTC. Amino acid sequence: CASSLVLAGNEQFF.

This clonotype was observed at least ten times. This rearrangement joins TRBV19 to TRBJ1-5, with a weak D call TRBD1 (5 bases). V was trimmed by 8 bases and J by 3 bases, leaving 8 bases between them. This CDR3 is built from 12 residues. The germline gives CDR1 LNHDA, CDR2 SQIVND (reference sequence). This CDR3 is CASGGYNQPQHF. DNA of the CDR3: TGTGCCAGTGGGGGGTACAATCAGCCCCAGCATTTT.

This clonotype occurred many times. This rearrangement joins TRBV5-1 to TRBJ2-5; a weak D match, TRBD1 (5 bases). Deletions cut 0 bases from V and 2 bases from J, with 8 bases between. CDR1 is SGHRS, CDR2 YFSETQ, per germline. The CDR3 has 14 amino acids. The CDR3 reads CASSLGTTQETQYF. As DNA, the CDR3 is TGCGCCAGCAGCTTGGGGACAACGCAAGAGACCCAGTACTTC.

This clonotype was observed many times. The V gene is TRBV7-2, the J gene TRBJ2-1; TRBD2 matches 8 bases. Germline CDR1 and CDR2: SGHTA and FQGNSA. The CDR3 is 15 amino acids. V was clipped by 2 bases and J by 9 bases; unmatched bases: 9. CDR3 in DNA: TGTGCCAGCAGCTTACTGCGGGGGGCCGCTGGTGAGCAGTTCTTC. This encodes CASSLLRGAAGEQFF.

The chain recombines TRBV6-1 with TRBJ1-5; TRBD1 agrees at 7 bases. This CDR3 spans 16 amino acids. Trimming removed 7 bases from V and 0 bases from J; junction bases left unmatched: 9. Germline CDR1 and CDR2: MNHNS and SASEGT. Here the CDR3 reads CASNFGTVYSNQPQHF. CDR3 sequence (DNA): TGTGCCAGCAATTTCGGGACAGTATATAGCAATCAGCCCCAGCATTTT.

This clonotype has a count of ten or more. This chain connects TRBV28 to TRBJ1-5; perhaps TRBD1 as D (6 bases). With 1 base removed from V and 4 bases from J, the gap between germline ends came to 17 bases. CDR3 length equals 17 residues. Per the germline V gene, CDR1 is MDHEN and CDR2 is SYDVKM. The CDR3 reads CASSLFGRAGDNQPQHF. The CDR3 DNA follows: TGTGCCAGCAGTTTATTCGGGCGGGCAGGGGATAATCAGCCCCAGCATTTT.

This clonotype was seen ten or more times. The chain uses TRBV28 and TRBJ2-7; possible D gene TRBD2, 7 bases. Germline V gene sequence: CDR1 MDHEN, CDR2 SYDVKM. This CDR3 has 14 amino acids. Deletions cut 7 bases from V and 4 bases from J, with 17 bases between. In DNA, the CDR3 is TGTGCCAGCACGATGGGAGGGACACCTTACGAGCAGTACGTC. It translates to CASTMGGTPYEQYV.

This clonotype came up many times. This sequence joins TRBV7-9 and TRBJ2-1; D is perhaps TRBD2 (6 bases). Germline CDR1 reads SEHNR; CDR2 reads FQNEAQ (reference sequence). The CDR3 spans 17 residues. Between the trimmed V and J ends, which lost 5 bases and 5 bases, there was a span of 22 bases. DNA of the CDR3: TGTGCCAGCAGCCGTAGGGGAGGCGGGGCGTTGGACAATGAGCAGTTCTTC. It is translated as CASSRRGGGALDNEQFF.

This clonotype was seen at least ten times. The genes are TRBV9 and TRBJ2-4; 8 bases agree with TRBD1. The CDR3 spans 17 residues. Germline V gene lookup returns CDR1 SGDLS and CDR2 YYNGEE. Unmatched junction bases numbered 17, after V lost 4 bases and J lost 8 bases. CDR3 bases: TGTGCCAGCAGCCCTAGGACAGGGCTTTCCCGGGTGGACATTCAGTACTTC. Translation: CASSPRTGLSRVDIQYF.

This clonotype has ten or more counts. The genes are TRBV7-8 and TRBJ2-7; D perhaps matches TRBD2 (6 bases). Germline lookup yields CDR1 SGHVS and CDR2 FQNEAQ. V dropped 5 bases and J dropped 3 bases, with 23 bases sitting between them. CDR3 length equals 17 residues. CDR3 bases: TGTGCCAGCAGCGCCTCGAGAGGGACTTCAATATTCTACGAGCAGTACTTC. It encodes CASSASRGTSIFYEQYF.

This clonotype was found many times. This sequence joins TRBV12-3 or TRBV12-4 and TRBJ2-3; tentatively, D is TRBD1 (6 bases). The CDR3 extends over 14 amino acids. The V and J ends lost 6 bases and 3 bases respectively, with 13 bases between them. The CDR3 region has the DNA TGTGCCAGCAGGAGGGGGTTTGGGACAGATACGCAGTATTTT. This gives the protein CASRRGFGTDTQYF.

The genes are TRBV12-5 and TRBJ2-5, with a possible D match to TRBD2 (5 bases). Germline-derived CDR1 and CDR2 are LGHNT and FRNRAP. The length of the CDR3 is 15 residues. Trimming stripped 6 bases from V and 0 bases from J, with 14 bases between. The CDR3 nucleotides are TGTGCTAGTGGCCGAGGGAACCCGTACCAAGAGACCCAGTACTTC. Residues: CASGRGNPYQETQYF.

This clonotype was recorded many times. V and J are TRBV6-6 and TRBJ1-1; a weak D match, TRBD1 (5 bases). The ends were cut back, 2 bases at V and 1 base at J, with 8 bases in the middle. Germline V gives CDR1 MNHNY, CDR2 SVGAGI (reference sequence). The CDR3 runs to 14 residues. This chain's CDR3 is CASSYRDGNTEAFF. The CDR3 DNA follows: TGTGCCAGCAGTTACCGGGACGGGAACACTGAAGCTTTCTTT.

This clonotype occurred many times. The CDR3 DNA sequence: TGTGCCAGCAGCTCCCCTTACGGGGCCGAAGAGACCCAGTACTTC. Amino acids: CASSSPYGAEETQYF. The V call is TRBV7-2, the J call TRBJ2-5; either TRBD1 or TRBD2 may supply D (5 bases each). This CDR3 contains 15 residues. The germline V gene has CDR1 SGHTA and CDR2 FQGNSA. The V gene lost 4 bases and the J gene lost 3 bases, with 15 bases spanning the gap.

This clonotype was counted many times. The V and J genes are TRBV7-9 and TRBJ1-1; 7 bases match TRBD1. This CDR3 has 14 residues. The germline V gene has CDR1 SEHNR and CDR2 FQNEAQ (reference sequence). With V trimmed by 6 bases and J by 3 bases, 7 bases remained unmatched. The DNA of the CDR3 is TGTGCCAGCAGGGTCTGGCAGGGGGACACTGAAGCTTTCTTT. Encoded protein: CASRVWQGDTEAFF.

This clonotype was detected many times. The V gene is TRBV4-2, the J gene TRBJ2-7; D assignment may be TRBD1 or TRBD2 (6 bases each). The CDR3 covers 14 residues. In germline, CDR1 is LGHNA, CDR2 YNFKEQ. The V end lost 4 bases, the J end lost 5 bases, and 15 bases lay between the germline ends. Here the CDR3 DNA reads TGTGCCAGCAGCCGAGAGCAGGGGAGGAACGAGCAGTACTTC. It encodes CASSREQGRNEQYF.